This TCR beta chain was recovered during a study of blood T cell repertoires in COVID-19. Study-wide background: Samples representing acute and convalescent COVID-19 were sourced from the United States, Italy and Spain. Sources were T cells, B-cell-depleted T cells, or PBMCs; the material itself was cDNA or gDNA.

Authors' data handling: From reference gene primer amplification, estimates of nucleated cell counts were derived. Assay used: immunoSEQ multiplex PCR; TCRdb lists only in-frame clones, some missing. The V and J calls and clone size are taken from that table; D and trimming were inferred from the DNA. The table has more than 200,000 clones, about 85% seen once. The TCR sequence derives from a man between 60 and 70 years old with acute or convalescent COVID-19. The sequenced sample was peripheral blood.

CDR3 in amino acids: CASSQFGGQGAADTQYF. The DNA of the CDR3 is TGTGCCAGCAGCCAATTCGGTGGGCAGGGGGCAGCAGATACGCAGTATTTT. The chain joins TRBV16 to TRBJ2-3, with 8 positions matching TRBD1. Germline V CDR1 and CDR2: KGHSY, FQNENV. CDR3 length: 17 residues. V lost 1 base, J lost 4 bases, and 10 bases stayed unmatched.